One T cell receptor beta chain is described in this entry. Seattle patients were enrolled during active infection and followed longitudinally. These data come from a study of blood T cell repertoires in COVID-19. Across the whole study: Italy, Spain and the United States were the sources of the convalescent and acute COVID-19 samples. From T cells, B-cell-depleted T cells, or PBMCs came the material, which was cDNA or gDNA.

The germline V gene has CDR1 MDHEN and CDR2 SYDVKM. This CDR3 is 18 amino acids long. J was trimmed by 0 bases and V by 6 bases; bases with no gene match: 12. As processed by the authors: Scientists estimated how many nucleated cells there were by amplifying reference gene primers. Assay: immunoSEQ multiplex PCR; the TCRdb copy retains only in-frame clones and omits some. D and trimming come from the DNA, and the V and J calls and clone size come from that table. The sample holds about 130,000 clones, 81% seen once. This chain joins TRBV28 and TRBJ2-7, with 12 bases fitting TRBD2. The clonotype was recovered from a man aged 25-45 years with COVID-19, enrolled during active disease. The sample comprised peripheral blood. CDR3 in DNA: TGTGCCAGCAGGAGGGGACTAGCGGGCCGCATTTTCTCCTACGAGCAGTACTTC. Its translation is CASRRGLAGRIFSYEQYF.